The 20 T cell receptor beta chains below were found in one sample sequenced in a study of blood T cell repertoires in COVID-19. Using immunoSEQ multiplex PCR, the repertoire was profiled, and TCRdb retains in-frame clones only, with some absent. The sample lists 80,000 or so clones; 86% were seen once. Sequenced: peripheral blood. The source is a woman aged 55-69 years with acute or convalescent COVID-19.

This chain joins TRBV19 and TRBJ1-2; TRBD1 agrees at 7 bases. This CDR3 has 14 residues. Germline V lookup: CDR1 LNHDA, CDR2 SQIVND (reference sequence). V lost 4 bases and J lost 4; bases outside the gene matches: 6. The CDR3 nucleotides are TGTGCCAGTAGTAGCAGGGACAGTCTCTATGGCTACACCTTC. This translates into CASSSRDSLYGYTF.

The chain is built from TRBV3-1 (or the pseudogene TRBV3-2) and TRBJ2-7; tentative D call: TRBD2 (6 bases). The germline CDR1 and CDR2 sequences are LGHDT and YNNKEL (reference sequence). The CDR3 has 16 amino acids. V was pared by 3 bases and J by 4 bases, with 19 bases between. CDR3 DNA: TGTGCCAGCAGCCAGGACGATTGGAGGGCTCCATACGAGCAGTACTTC. Its protein product is CASSQDDWRAPYEQYF.

This clone appeared a single time. The rearrangement uses TRBV9 and TRBJ2-1; D may be TRBD2 (6 bases). Germline CDR1 and CDR2: SGDLS and YYNGEE. CDR3 length: 14 amino acids. Trimming left V 9 bases short and J 2 bases short, with 15 bases between. The CDR3 sequence is CAKLPGTPYNEQFF. CDR3 DNA: TGTGCCAAACTCCCCGGGACTCCCTACAATGAGCAGTTCTTC.

As regards this clone: The sample has other DNA sequences that encode this CDR3 too. This chain links TRBV12-3 or TRBV12-4 with TRBJ1-5; D is unresolved. This CDR3 spans 13 amino acids. Trimming left V 3 bases short and J 1 base short, with 4 bases between. CDR3 in DNA: TGTGCCAGCAGTTTCCTAAGCAATCAGCCCCAGCATTTT. Translation: CASSFLSNQPQHF.

V and J are TRBV2 and TRBJ1-1, with 7 bases identical to TRBD1. The CDR3 runs to 12 residues. The germline CDR1 and CDR2 sequences are SNHLY and FYNNEI. Trimming at V came to 8 bases and at J to 10 bases, leaving 10 bases not matched to a gene. CDR3 DNA sequence: TGTGCCAGCGGGGGACAGTCCACGGGAGCTTTCTTT. It yields the protein CASGGQSTGAFF.

V usage is TRBV6-5 and J usage is TRBJ1-2, with TRBD1 identical over 9 bases. This CDR3 has 13 residues. The germline CDR1 and CDR2 sequences are MNHEY and SVGAGI. Trimming took 6 bases from V and 4 from J; bases not matched to a gene: 3. The CDR3 here is CASSQTGGYGYTF. CDR3 bases: TGTGCCAGCAGCCAGACAGGGGGCTATGGCTACACCTTC.

The chain carries TRBV4-2 and TRBJ1-6; 8 bases align to TRBD1. V was pared by 0 bases and J by 7 bases, with 5 bases of the junction left unmatched. The CDR3 is 16 residues long. Germline V gene data show CDR1 as LGHNA and CDR2 as YNFKEQ. The DNA of the CDR3 is TGTGCCAGCAGCCAAGAACCGGGACAGGACAATTCACCCCTCCACTTT. Protein sequence: CASSQEPGQDNSPLHF.

The rearrangement links TRBV9 to TRBJ1-2, with 7 bases that match TRBD1. The length of the CDR3 is 14 residues. Germline V gene data show CDR1 as SGDLS and CDR2 as YYNGEE. The J segment lost 8 bases and the V segment lost 2 bases, leaving 9 bases of the junction unmatched. DNA for the CDR3: TGTGCCAGCAGCGTGTCAGGGGGTCCGCAAGGCTACACCTTC. This translates into CASSVSGGPQGYTF.

The V and J genes are TRBV4-3 and TRBJ1-6; D remains ambiguous. The germline CDR1 and CDR2 sequences are LGHNA and YSLEER. V shed 0 bases and J shed 0 bases, with 9 bases lying between them. CDR3 size: 17 residues. CDR3 nucleotides: TGCGCCAGCAGCCAAGAAATGCTGCGCTCCTATAATTCACCCCTCCACTTT. Amino acid sequence: CASSQEMLRSYNSPLHF.

The CDR3 reads CASTGQGATNEKLFF. The CDR3 nucleotides are TGTGCCAGTACGGGACAGGGTGCAACTAATGAAAAACTGTTTTTT. The chain recombines TRBV19 with TRBJ1-4; TRBD1 matches 9 bases. V lost 7 bases and J lost 0; bases outside the gene matches: 3. CDR1 is LNHDA and CDR2 is SQIVND in the germline V gene (reference sequence). CDR3 size: 15 residues.

This clone was counted a single time. The chain combines TRBV6-5 with TRBJ2-6, with 7 bases aligning to TRBD1. Germline CDR1 and CDR2: MNHEY and SVGAGI. The CDR3 extends over 14 amino acids. The V and J ends lost 5 bases and 7 bases, in that order; junction bases with no gene match: 5. The CDR3 loop is CASSRQGSANVLTF. CDR3 bases: TGTGCCAGCAGTCGACAGGGTAGCGCCAACGTCCTGACTTTC.

This rearrangement joins TRBV29-1 to TRBJ1-2; the D is unclear. Trimming removed 3 bases from V and 4 bases from J, with 9 bases in between. CDR3 length equals 12 residues. Looked up from germline, CDR1 is SQVTM and CDR2 is ANQGSEA. CDR3 residues: CSVENVGYGYTF. CDR3 nucleotides: TGCAGCGTTGAGAATGTCGGCTATGGCTACACCTTC.

The chain recombines TRBV3-1 (or the pseudogene TRBV3-2) with TRBJ1-4; D gene unclear. V dropped 7 bases and J dropped 6 bases, with 6 bases sitting between them. This CDR3 region has 11 residues. The germline V gene has CDR1 LGHDT and CDR2 YNNKEL (reference sequence). CDR3 amino acids: CASKRDEKLFF. For the CDR3, the DNA is TGTGCCAGCAAACGGGATGAAAAACTGTTTTTT.

The gene calls are TRBV19 and TRBJ1-5, with 7 bases lining up with TRBD1. With 6 bases clipped from V and 9 bases from J, the junction kept 20 bases outside the gene matches. The germline V gene has CDR1 LNHDA and CDR2 SQIVND (reference sequence). CDR3 length equals 17 residues. The CDR3 loop reads CASSAGDGRGIFRPQHF. The CDR3 DNA reads as TGTGCCAGTAGCGCTGGGGACGGCAGGGGGATCTTTCGGCCCCAGCATTTT.

This chain links TRBV28 with TRBJ1-3; no definite D call. The germline CDR1 and CDR2 sequences are MDHEN and SYDVKM. The V end was cut by 6 bases, the J end by 4 bases, with 7 bases between. The CDR3 runs 12 residues. The CDR3 spells CASSIAGNTIYF. CDR3 DNA sequence: TGTGCCAGCAGCATTGCGGGAAACACCATATATTTT.

The chain links TRBV9 to TRBJ2-2, with D possibly TRBD1 on 6 matching bases. V shed 6 bases and J shed 5 bases, with 14 bases lying between them. The CDR3 runs to 14 residues. CDR1 is SGDLS, CDR2 YYNGEE, per germline. CDR3 residues: CASNRDGATGELFF. As DNA, the CDR3 is TGTGCCAGCAACAGGGATGGGGCGACCGGGGAGCTGTTTTTT.

The chain links TRBV7-9 to TRBJ2-1; 7 nucleotides match TRBD1. CDR3 length: 17 residues. Germline V gene data show CDR1 as SEHNR and CDR2 as FQNEAQ (reference sequence). V lost 0 bases and J lost 0; bases outside the gene matches: 5. CDR3 bases: TGTGCCAGCAGCTTAGCGACAGGGACCTACTCCTACAATGAGCAGTTCTTC. This gives the protein CASSLATGTYSYNEQFF.

V gene TRBV28 combines with J gene TRBJ2-7, with D maybe TRBD2 (7 bases). Germline CDR1 MDHEN, CDR2 SYDVKM. CDR3 length equals 13 residues. V lost 4 bases and J 13 bases, leaving 20 bases between the germline ends. The CDR3 coding sequence is TGTGCCAGCAGTTCCTCACAGGGAGGGCTTTCTTACTTC. This encodes CASSSSQGGLSYF.

This chain connects TRBV5-1 to TRBJ1-2; 10 nucleotides match TRBD1. Germline CDR1 is SGHRS and CDR2 is YFSETQ. The trim removed 4 bases at V and 8 bases at J, leaving 11 bases unmatched. CDR3 size: 15 residues. CDR3 in DNA: TGCGCCAGCAGCGGTACGACAGGGGGCGCGAGGGGCTACACCTTC. It specifies CASSGTTGGARGYTF.

The genes are TRBV6-2 or TRBV6-3 and TRBJ1-2; perhaps TRBD1 as D (6 bases). CDR3 size: 12 residues. Germline CDR1 reads MNHEY; CDR2 reads SVGEGT. V was trimmed by 5 bases and J by 10 bases, leaving 14 bases between them. This CDR3 reads CASSLRQGFYTF. CDR3 DNA sequence: TGTGCCAGCAGTCTCCGTCAGGGGTTCTACACCTTC.